This TCR beta chain was captured by sequencing in a study of spatial heterogeneity in lung cancer. Regarding the study as a whole: Ubiquitous expanded tumor TCRs surfaced in blood more at resection than they did at follow-up.

Time point denoted: sample taken at primary tumor resection. Extraction of whole RNA from tumor, nontumor lung or frozen PBMC preceded unsorted sequencing. Per the germline V gene, CDR1 is SEHNR and CDR2 is FQNEAQ (reference sequence). Losses at the gene ends were 1 base for V and 2 bases for J; bases not matched to a gene: 7. The CDR3 runs to 16 residues. A few counts support this clonotype. Antigen specificity is unknown. TCRdb called the 5' RACE reads again in MiXCR, with one record for every CDR3 protein. The sample has approximately 92,000 distinct CDR3 sequences; approximately 12% are singletons.

This TCR derives from a male donor with early-stage non-small cell lung cancer. Specimen: PBMCs, collected at surgery. V and J are TRBV7-9 and TRBJ1-2, with 7 bases lining up with TRBD1. This chain's CDR3 is CASSLGGGQANYGYTF. CDR3 in DNA: TGTGCCAGCAGCTTAGGCGGAGGACAGGCCAACTATGGCTACACCTTC.